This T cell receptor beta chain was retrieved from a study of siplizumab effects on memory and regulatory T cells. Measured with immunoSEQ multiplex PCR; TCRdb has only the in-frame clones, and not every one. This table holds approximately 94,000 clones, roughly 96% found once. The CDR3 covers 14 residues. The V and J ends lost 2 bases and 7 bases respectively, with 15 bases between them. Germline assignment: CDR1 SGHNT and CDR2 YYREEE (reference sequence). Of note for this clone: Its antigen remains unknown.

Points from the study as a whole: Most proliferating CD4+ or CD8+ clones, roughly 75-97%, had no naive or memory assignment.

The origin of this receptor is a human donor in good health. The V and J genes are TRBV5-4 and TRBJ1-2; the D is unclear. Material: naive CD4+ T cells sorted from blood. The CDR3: CASSFLMERSGYTF. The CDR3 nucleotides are TGTGCCAGCAGCTTTCTTATGGAACGCAGTGGCTACACCTTC. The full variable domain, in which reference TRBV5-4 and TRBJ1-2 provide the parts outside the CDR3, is ETGVTQSPTHLIKTRGQQVTLRCSSQSGHNTVSWYQQALGQGPQFIFQYYREEENGRGNFPPRFSGLQFPNYSSELNVNALELDDSALYLCASSFLMERSGYTFGSGTRLTVV.